Below, 14 T cell receptor beta chains from the same sample are listed, as sequenced in a study of metastatic and nonmetastatic thyroid tumors. Using MiXCR, TCRdb re-called clones from the PCR reads. The sample contains about 93,000 clones, roughly an eighth of which appear only once. Thyroid surgery was performed in patients who had received no treatment beforehand. Sequencing input: blood. The receptors here all came from a female donor with papillary thyroid cancer or a benign thyroid nodule (not recorded which). Some clones in this sample may be carry-over from other donors' samples.

This clone occurred many times. This rearrangement joins TRBV11-2 to TRBJ1-1; no reliable D call. Trimming shortened V by 1 base and J by 5 bases, and 8 bases separated the two germline ends. The germline V gene encodes CDR1 SGHAT and CDR2 FQNNGV. This CDR3 comprises 13 residues. In DNA form, the CDR3 reads TGTGCCAGCAGCTTAGTATGGGGAACTGAAGCTTTCTTT. It translates to CASSLVWGTEAFF.

This clone came up many times. The chain is built from TRBV5-1 and TRBJ2-1; no reliable D call. The germline V gene has CDR1 SGHRS and CDR2 YFSETQ. The CDR3 sequence is 14 residues long. V was clipped by 0 bases and J by 5 bases, with 9 bases between them. CDR3: CASSLGLTNNEQFF. CDR3 nucleotide sequence: TGCGCCAGCAGCTTGGGACTCACAAACAATGAGCAGTTCTTC. The whole variable domain, remainder taken from reference TRBV5-1 and TRBJ2-1, is KAGVTQTPRYLIKTRGQQVTLSCSPISGHRSVSWYQQTPGQGLQFLFEYFSETQRNKGNFPGRFSGRQFSNSRSEMNVSTLELGDSALYLCASSLGLTNNEQFFGPGTRLTVL.

The sample holds many counts of this clone. The rearrangement joins TRBV5-1 to TRBJ1-1, with D hard to call. Trimming removed 1 base from V and 2 bases from J, with 6 bases in between. The CDR3 length is 13 residues. In germline, CDR1 is SGHRS, CDR2 YFSETQ. The chain's CDR3 is CASSLNINTEAFF. CDR3 nucleotide sequence: TGCGCCAGCAGCTTGAACATCAACACTGAAGCTTTCTTT.

Many counts were recorded for this clone. The rearrangement uses TRBV5-5 and TRBJ1-1; D gene unclear. This CDR3 is built from 14 residues. Germline V gives CDR1 SGHKS, CDR2 YYEKEE (reference sequence). V was shortened by 1 base and J by 4 bases, with 11 bases between the two germline ends. CDR3 sequence reads: CASSLRVSATEAFF. The CDR3 DNA is TGTGCCAGCAGCTTGAGGGTTAGTGCCACTGAAGCTTTCTTT.

This clone was seen ten or more times. The rearrangement links TRBV7-8 to TRBJ2-1; TRBD1 agrees at 8 bases. The CDR3 is 12 amino acids. The ends lost 4 bases at V and 8 bases at J; junction bases unmatched: 1. Germline assignment: CDR1 SGHVS and CDR2 FQNEAQ. CDR3 in amino acids: CASSSGGDEQFF. The CDR3 region has the DNA TGTGCCAGCAGCTCAGGGGGCGATGAGCAGTTCTTC.

This clone was seen repeatedly, ten times or more. CDR3 region: CASSQFGGGVNEQFF. The CDR3 coding sequence is TGTGCCAGCAGCCAGTTTGGGGGAGGCGTAAATGAGCAGTTCTTC. The gene calls are TRBV14 and TRBJ2-1; possibly TRBD2 for D (6 bases). Germline lookup yields CDR1 SGHDN and CDR2 FVKESK. The CDR3 loop spans 15 amino acids. The V gene lost 3 bases and the J gene lost 7 bases, with 16 bases spanning the gap.

V usage is TRBV3-1 and J usage is TRBJ1-2; D is uncertain. The CDR3 covers 15 residues. CDR1 and CDR2 (germline): LGHDT, YNNKEL (reference sequence). V lost 1 base and J 6 bases, leaving 15 bases between the germline ends. The CDR3 reads CASSQGLIMNHGYTF. In nucleotides, the CDR3 is TGTGCCAGCAGCCAAGGGTTAATTATGAACCATGGCTACACCTTC. Filled out from reference TRBV3-1 and TRBJ1-2, the complete variable domain reads DTAVSQTPKYLVTQMGNDKSIKCEQNLGHDTMYWYKQDSKKFLKIMFSYNNKELIINETVPNRFSPKSPDKAHLNLHINSLELGDSAVYFCASSQGLIMNHGYTFGSGTRLTVV.

A remark on this clone: This may come from a read error, since a much larger clone is one base off. The chain is built from TRBV9 and TRBJ2-3, with a tentative D call TRBD2 (6 bases). This CDR3 has 13 amino acids. Looked up from germline, CDR1 is SGDLS and CDR2 is YYNGEE. This chain's CDR3 is CASSPLSGDTLYF. CDR3 coding DNA: TGTGCCAGCAGCCCTCTCTCGGGAGATACGCTGTATTTT. Full variable domain (remainder filled in from reference TRBV9 and TRBJ2-3): DSGVTQTPKHLITATGQRVTLRCSPRSGDLSVYWYQQSLDQGLQFLIQYYNGEERAKGNILERFSAQQFPDLHSELNLSSLELGDSALYFCASSPLSGDTLYFGPGTRLTVL.

This clone occurred many times. The rearrangement links TRBV5-8 to TRBJ1-1; a weak D match, TRBD1 (6 bases). The V end was cut by 3 bases, the J end by 1 base, with 13 bases between. The CDR3 is made up of 15 amino acids. CDR1 and CDR2 from the germline V gene are SGHTS and YDEGEE. The CDR3 region has the DNA TGTGCCAGCAGCTGGCCGGGGGGACAGAACACTGAAGCTTTCTTT. It encodes CASSWPGGQNTEAFF. Full variable domain (rest looked up from reference TRBV5-8 and TRBJ1-1): EAGVTQSPTHLIKTRGQQATLRCSPISGHTSVYWYQQALGLGLQFLLWYDEGEERNRGNFPPRFSGRQFPNYSSELNVNALELEDSALYLCASSWPGGQNTEAFFGQGTRLTVV.

The table lists this clone with many counts. This chain uses TRBV20-1 with TRBJ2-7; either TRBD1 or TRBD2 may supply D (5 bases each). Germline V gene sequence: CDR1 DFQATT, CDR2 SNEGSKA (reference sequence). The V end was cut by 5 bases, the J end by 6 bases, with 20 bases between. The length of the CDR3 is 14 residues. The CDR3 bases are TGCAGTGCTCTCTCGGGACGGACGGCGACCGAGCAGTACTTC. Translating gives CSALSGRTATEQYF.

In its sample, this clone was seen many times. V usage is TRBV4-2 and J usage is TRBJ2-7; D possibly uses TRBD1 or TRBD2 (5 bases each). Germline-derived CDR1 and CDR2 are LGHNA and YNFKEQ. The CDR3 length is 16 residues. V dropped 2 bases and J dropped 4 bases, with 18 bases sitting between them. CDR3 nucleotide sequence: TGTGCCAGCAGCCAATATTTAACAGGACTTCGATACGAGCAGTACTTC. Protein: CASSQYLTGLRYEQYF.

This clone was picked up many times. The chain carries TRBV24-1 and TRBJ1-2; no clear D. CDR1 and CDR2 (germline): KGHDR, SFDVKD. The CDR3 extends over 16 amino acids. V was clipped by 4 bases and J by 4 bases, with 18 bases between them. The CDR3 coding sequence is TGTGCCACCAGTGACCGCGGCGGGCATCTACCCTATGGCTACACCTTC. This encodes CATSDRGGHLPYGYTF.

This clone was seen many times. The rearrangement joins TRBV11-2 to TRBJ2-5, with 9 positions matching TRBD2. With V trimmed by 4 bases and J by 3 bases, 3 bases remained unmatched. Per the germline V gene, CDR1 is SGHAT and CDR2 is FQNNGV. This CDR3 is built from 14 residues. The chain's CDR3 is CASSSTSGEETQYF. The CDR3 nucleotides read TGTGCCAGCAGCTCGACTAGCGGCGAAGAGACCCAGTACTTC. Together with reference TRBV11-2 and TRBJ2-5, the CDR3 gives the full variable domain: EAGVAQSPRYKIIEKRQSVAFWCNPISGHATLYWYQQILGQGPKLLIQFQNNGVVDDSQLPKDRFSAERLKGVDSTLKIQPAKLEDSAVYLCASSSTSGEETQYFGPGTRLLVL.

As concerns this clone: A read error may account for a junction end that differs from germline. This chain connects TRBV6-2 or TRBV6-3 to TRBJ1-5; D is unclear. The CDR3 is 17 residues long. CDR1 MNHEY and CDR2 SVGEGT come from the germline V gene. Here the CDR3 DNA reads TGCGCCAGCAGTTACGGCTCGGATTCATATAGCAATCAGCCCCAGCATTTT. This translates into CASSYGSDSYSNQPQHF.